This record concerns one T cell receptor (beta chain) sequence. Clones were read by immunoSEQ multiplex PCR, and TCRdb kept only the in-frame ones, dropping some. The top ten hold roughly a tenth of the sample, which has roughly 230,000 clones, 84% seen once. The data derive from a study of blood T cell repertoires in COVID-19. Seattle's enrolled individuals joined amid active infection and were then monitored longitudinally. Trimming took off 5 bases at V and 6 bases at J, with 20 bases between the two ends. The CDR3 runs 16 residues. Germline CDR1 MNHEY, CDR2 SMNVEV (reference sequence). This TCR came from an elderly woman with COVID-19, enrolled during active disease. Sequencing was performed on peripheral blood. V usage is TRBV27 and J usage is TRBJ1-5, with a possible D match to TRBD1 (5 bases). The CDR3 coding sequence is TGTGCCAGCAGTCCCATGGGGAGGGGAAATCTTCAGCCCCAGCATTTT. The encoded protein is CASSPMGRGNLQPQHF.